This entry concerns a single T cell receptor (beta chain). Some clones are missing from TCRdb's copy, which holds only in-frame ones; the method was immunoSEQ multiplex PCR. The repertoire holds a few hundred thousand clones, with roughly 84% as singletons. This sample is drawn from a study of blood T cell repertoires in COVID-19. At the level of the study: Specimens from acute and convalescent COVID-19 originated in the United States, Italy and Spain. In each case, the material was cDNA or gDNA derived from T cells, B-cell-depleted T cells, or PBMCs.

Germline V gene lookup returns CDR1 KGHSH and CDR2 LQKENI. CDR3 length equals 11 residues. This clonotype was obtained from a man aged 45 to 65 with active or convalescent COVID-19. This chain connects TRBV18 to TRBJ2-7; D is uncertain. Sequenced: peripheral blood. CDR3 nucleotides: TGTGCAACATCCCCAGGCTACGAGCAGTACTTC. It encodes CATSPGYEQYF.